This entry describes one T cell receptor (beta chain). Its target is unknown. This entry belongs to a study of OX40 agonist ivuxolimab in advanced cancers. At the level of the study: Partial responses occurred in Three dose-escalation patients, one with hepatocellular carcinoma and two with cutaneous melanoma. General study points: Expanded clones were, on average, more numerous in CD8+ T cells than in CD4+.

Clones were sequenced by immunoSEQ multiplex PCR, and TCRdb holds only the in-frame ones, with some missing. The profile shows 14,000 or so clones, roughly 71% of them singletons. V dropped 2 bases and J dropped 0 bases, with 11 bases sitting between them. CDR1 LGHNA and CDR2 YSLEER come from the germline V gene. The CDR3 is 15 amino acids. The sample was CD4+ or CD8+ T cells sorted from blood, taken in a trial of the OX40 agonist ivuxolimab. The clonotype comes from an adult with an advanced solid tumor such as melanoma, head and neck, liver or kidney cancer. V usage is TRBV4-3 and J usage is TRBJ2-7; D is unresolved. CDR3 protein: CASSQFLGSSYEQYF. For the CDR3, the DNA is TGCGCCAGCAGCCAATTCCTAGGAAGCTCCTACGAGCAGTACTTC.